The 11 T cell receptor beta chains below all came from one sample that was sequenced in a study of T cell responses to AZD1222 COVID-19 vaccine. Assay used: immunoSEQ multiplex PCR; TCRdb lists only in-frame clones, some missing. The sample holds approximately 160,000 clones, around 92% seen once. The sample consisted of peripheral blood, taken 28 days after the second AZD1222 dose. Receptor source: an adult who received the AZD1222 COVID-19 vaccine.

The gene calls are TRBV5-1 and TRBJ1-5; no clear D gene. Germline CDR1 is SGHRS and CDR2 is YFSETQ. The CDR3 covers 14 residues. V lost 0 bases to trimming and J lost 1 base, with 5 bases between them. The chain's CDR3 is CASSLGPSNQPQHF. The CDR3 region has the DNA TGCGCCAGCAGCTTGGGACCCAGCAATCAGCCCCAGCATTTT.

V gene TRBV6-6 combines with J gene TRBJ1-5, with D tentatively TRBD1 (5 bases). Looked up from germline, CDR1 is MNHNY and CDR2 is SVGAGI (reference sequence). With 8 bases removed from V and 6 bases from J, the gap between germline ends came to 5 bases. The CDR3 runs 10 residues. CDR3 nucleotides: TGTGCCAGCGGGGCTCAGCCCCAGCATTTT. Translation: CASGAQPQHF.

The chain combines TRBV9 with TRBJ2-1; 7 positions agree with TRBD1. Germline CDR1 SGDLS, CDR2 YYNGEE. J gave up 13 bases and V 4 bases, and 11 bases lay outside the gene matches. The CDR3 extends over 13 amino acids. CDR3 in amino acids: CASSPITGALQFF. The CDR3 nucleotides are TGTGCCAGCAGCCCCATAACAGGGGCCCTTCAGTTCTTC.

The V call is TRBV6-5, the J call TRBJ2-7, with a weak D call TRBD1 (6 bases). Per germline, CDR1 MNHEY and CDR2 SVGAGI. CDR3 length equals 13 residues. Trimming pared 6 bases from V and 0 bases from J, leaving 9 bases between. The CDR3 bases are TGTGCCAGCAGACGGGACATCTCCTACGAGCAGTACTTC. Amino acids: CASRRDISYEQYF.

The chain uses TRBV4-1 and TRBJ2-1; TRBD2 matches 9 bases. J gave up 8 bases and V 4 bases, and 9 bases lay outside the gene matches. This CDR3 region has 15 residues. The V gene's germline CDR1 is MGHRA and CDR2 YSYEKL. The CDR3 is CASSPEGGGAHEQFF. The CDR3 coding sequence is TGCGCCAGCAGCCCCGAGGGCGGGGGGGCACATGAGCAGTTCTTC.

This rearrangement joins TRBV6-1 to TRBJ1-1, with unresolved D. Per germline, CDR1 MNHNS and CDR2 SASEGT. V lost 2 bases and J lost 6, with 10 bases in between. This CDR3 has 13 amino acids. As DNA, the CDR3 is TGTGCCAGCAGTGAATATCGGGGAGCTGAAGCTTTCTTT. Its protein product is CASSEYRGAEAFF.

The chain uses TRBV15 and TRBJ1-5; D remains ambiguous. Per germline, CDR1 LNHNV and CDR2 YYDKDF (reference sequence). Between the trimmed V and J ends, which lost 0 bases and 1 base, there was a span of 10 bases. The CDR3 contains 16 residues. The CDR3 reads CATSRDWFGSNQPQHF. DNA for the CDR3: TGTGCCACCAGCAGAGATTGGTTTGGGAGCAATCAGCCCCAGCATTTT.

This clone was seen only once. The V gene is TRBV11-2, the J gene TRBJ1-4, with unresolved D. Trimming took off 5 bases at V and 4 bases at J, with 14 bases between the two ends. The germline gives CDR1 SGHAT, CDR2 FQNNGV. CDR3 size: 15 residues. This CDR3 is CASSQQTYNNEKLFF. The CDR3 DNA reads TGTGCCAGCAGCCAACAGACGTACAATAATGAAAAACTGTTTTTT.

This clone came up a few times. The rearrangement uses TRBV15 and TRBJ1-3; D gene unclear. V lost 1 base to trimming and J lost 8 bases, with 15 bases between them. Per germline, CDR1 LNHNV and CDR2 YYDKDF (reference sequence). This CDR3 spans 15 amino acids. CDR3 in DNA: TGTGCCACCAGCAGAGGTTCCTACCGGGGAGACACCATATATTTT. Its translation: CATSRGSYRGDTIYF.

The rearrangement links TRBV6-1 to TRBJ2-1, with TRBD2 as a possible D gene (6 bases). This CDR3 is built from 15 residues. The germline V gene encodes CDR1 MNHNS and CDR2 SASEGT. Trimming shortened V by 3 bases and J by 2 bases, and 11 bases separated the two germline ends. The CDR3 DNA sequence: TGTGCCAGCAGTGAGTCACTAGCACCCTACAATGAGCAGTTCTTC. Translated, it gives CASSESLAPYNEQFF.

This chain links TRBV7-9 with TRBJ1-5; D gene uncertain. In germline, CDR1 is SEHNR, CDR2 FQNEAQ (reference sequence). CDR3 size: 13 residues. Trimming cost V 1 base and J 5 bases, with 6 bases left between them. CDR3 sequence: CASSLEGHQPQHF. CDR3 sequence (DNA): TGTGCCAGCAGCTTAGAAGGACATCAGCCCCAGCATTTT.